This T cell receptor (beta chain) is from a study of Graves' ophthalmopathy and Graves' hyperthyroidism. Study in general: Being free of ophthalmopathy for 18 months of follow-up defined stable hyperthyroidism. Findings and caveats of the study: Ophthalmopathy progression was predicted with around 71% sensitivity and roughly 72% specificity. Thyroid clonotypes that were expanded above 0.001 frequency mostly also appeared in blood.

Amplified material comprised TCR beta CDR3 regions derived from RNA transcripts. HTBI primers were employed in first-round RT-PCR, then a second-round multiplex PCR followed. Each CDR3 protein gets one entry after TCRdb re-called the multiplex PCR reads with MiXCR. The sample has more than 1,000,000 distinct CDR3 sequences, roughly two fifths seen once; the top ten hold around 10%. Hyperthyroidism patients were newly diagnosed, ill under 2 months, and aged 18 to 65 years. In its sample, this clonotype was seen a few times. Its antigen remains unknown. A read error may explain this, as a much larger clone is one base away. The CDR3 extends over 15 amino acids. Germline assignment: CDR1 ENHRY and CDR2 SYGVKD.

Sequencing used peripheral blood or thyroid tissue (not recorded which). The rearrangement uses TRBV10-3 and TRBJ2-7; 7 nucleotides align to TRBD1. The TCR originated in an adult man with Graves' hyperthyroidism. CDR3 residues: CASSEITGAIFEQYF. The DNA of the CDR3 is TGTGCCAGCAGTGAAATCACAGGGGCCATCTTCGAGCAGTACTTC.